This T cell receptor beta chain appears in the sequencing data of a study of T cells in severe cutaneous drug reactions (dated by TCRdb to 2018 to 2020). About the full investigation: Recruitment took place between 2011 and 2018, drawing patients from Taiwan, Thailand and a European registry network. Enrollment was limited to patients whose SJS/TEN or DRESS diagnosis was probable or definite according to RegiSCAR criteria. Assignment of the culprit drug relied on both the Naranjo algorithm and the ALDEN drug causality algorithm. Patients in either the acute or the recovery stage provided biological samples, such as blister fluids/cells and PBMC. The study paired bulk TCR sequencing with single-cell sequencing, quantitative PCR validation, functional assays and transgenic mouse experiments. To build the libraries, iRepertoire multiplex PCR was used, and the authors pointed to a comparison in which iRepertoire and 5' RACE methods, with or without UMI, captured abundant clonotypes similarly. Results and caveats for the whole study, not just this receptor: The authors stated that further study is still needed to find out whether the public TCR applies more generally to SJS/TEN caused by other drugs. Although undetectable or scarce in tolerant-control and healthy-donor PBMC, a public TCRbeta CDR3 was found in all seven CBZ-SJS/TEN blister samples, at a mean of around 15%. CBZ-SJS/TEN patients showed strongly increased TRBV12-4 usage, with an average of about 30% in blister cells and around 4.6% in PBMC.

The donors whose samples were sequenced had carbamazepine-induced Stevens-Johnson syndrome or toxic epidermal necrolysis (CBZ-SJS/TEN). To look for drug-specific clonotypes, next-generation sequencing was used to profile the T cell receptor repertoires of patients with drug-induced severe cutaneous adverse reactions. The RNA was isolated from either blister cells of skin lesions or peripheral blood mononuclear cells. For both bulk and single-cell sequencing, libraries were prepared with the iRepertoire multiplex PCR system using TCR subtype-specific primers. Multiplex PCR with primers targeting V, D and J gene regions was used to generate bulk TCR beta libraries. Each sample contributed roughly 100-550 ng of RNA as input for preparing the bulk TCR library. An Illumina MiSeq was used to sequence the bulk TCR beta amplicons. In the authors' own workflow: Sample misassignments and low-quality sequencing reads were filtered out during quality control steps. The CDR3 was defined as the amino acids lying between the Y[YFLI]C motif of the V gene and the [FW]GXGT motif of the J segment. The IMGT database served as the reference for assigning TRBV and TRBJ genes and CDR3 clonotypes. For each sample, TRBV expression was normalized against the mean for the same gene in PBMC from around 45 healthy donors. TCRdb reprocessed the reads and provides one entry for every CDR3 protein sequence; no DNA is given. The V and J calls reflect TCRdb's pipeline rather than the authors' work. The sample table holds 1,300 to 1,500 distinct CDR3 sequences. The biggest ten clones account for about 50% of the sample.

CDR1 and CDR2 (SNHLY, FYNNEI) derive from the germline V gene. There are 18 amino acids in the CDR3, from cysteine to phenylalanine inclusive. No DNA was logged. About this clonotype: Its antigen is not yet known.

In this chain, TRBV2 is recombined with TRBJ2-7; the D call of TRBD2 rests on TCRdb alone, since no DNA is present to check it. The source material was cells from a skin blister. This specimen's cell subset or site label, interpreted: unsorted cells from skin lesion blisters. The origin of this receptor is a human donor with a severe cutaneous adverse drug reaction. For the CDR3, the sequence is CASSSGTSGRPLSYEQYF.